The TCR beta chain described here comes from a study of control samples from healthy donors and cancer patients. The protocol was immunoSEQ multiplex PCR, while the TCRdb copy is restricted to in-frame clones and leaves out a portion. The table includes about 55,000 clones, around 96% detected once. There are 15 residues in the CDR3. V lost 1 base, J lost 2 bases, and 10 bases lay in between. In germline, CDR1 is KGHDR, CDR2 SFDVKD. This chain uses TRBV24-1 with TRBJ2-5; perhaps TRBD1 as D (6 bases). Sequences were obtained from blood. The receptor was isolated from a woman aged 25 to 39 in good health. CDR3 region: CATSDFRGGQETQYF. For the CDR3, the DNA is TGTGCCACCAGTGATTTCAGGGGCGGGCAAGAGACCCAGTACTTC.